This TCR beta chain was documented in a study of cytomegalovirus exposure and HLA in healthy donors. A remark on this clone: As yet, its antigen is unknown.

This CDR3 is built from 15 residues. CDR1 and CDR2 from the germline V gene are MNHNS and SASEGT. V lost 10 bases to trimming and J lost 0 bases, with 17 bases between them. Study-wide findings and caveats: Some public TCRs appeared in many individuals, while most sequences were rare. What TCR beta sequences reportedly achieved was accurate prediction of HLA-A and HLA-B alleles in most subjects.

With 60 Vbeta and 13 Jbeta primers, the PCR was carried out. The method was immunoSEQ multiplex PCR; TCRdb's version includes in-frame clones alone and lacks a portion of them. This table holds 90,000 to 140,000 clones, approximately 70% found once. The chain recombines TRBV6-1 with TRBJ2-3; D gene ambiguous. Sequencing was performed on PBMCs. This receptor was obtained from a man aged 25 to 45 in good health and CMV-seronegative. The CDR3 region has the DNA TGTGCCACCTGGTCTGGTAGAAGAAGCACAGATACGCAGTATTTT. The encoded protein is CATWSGRRSTDTQYF.